This TCR beta chain was sequenced during a study of control samples from healthy donors and cancer patients. Germline assignment: CDR1 GTSNPN and CDR2 SVGIG (reference sequence). V was clipped by 3 bases and J by 0 bases, with 10 bases between them. The CDR3 extends over 14 amino acids. Here immunoSEQ multiplex PCR was the method, and the copy in TCRdb shows in-frame clones only, minus some. The table records some 200,000 clones, 85% to 95% of them present only once. The J gene is TRBJ2-3, the V gene TRBV30, with D unresolved. This receptor was identified in a man aged 18 to 30 in good health. The sequencing sample was made of blood. CDR3 amino acids: CAWRKWGSTDTQYF. CDR3 DNA sequence: TGTGCCTGGAGGAAGTGGGGAAGCACAGATACGCAGTATTTT.